Here is one TCR beta chain with its context. What this receptor recognizes is not known. Base qualities are not provided; no much larger clone lies one nucleotide away. This sample was included in a study of blood T cells in healthy people across ages (dated by TCRdb to the mid-2010s). Context from the whole study: In model experiments, template switching captured roughly one uniquely barcoded TCR beta cDNA molecule for every two T cells. Age-related changes in TCR beta repertoire diversity were measured in the study by deep sequencing normalized with unique cDNA molecular identifiers. The donors were split into four age groups: young (average about 15 years), middle-aged (around 37), aged (about 62) and long-lived (about 82). Donors of different ages were randomly distributed across sequencing lanes to avoid experimental bias. The study analyzed two additional independent replicas of 1 million unique cDNA reads from the same blood draw for two donors, one aged 18 to 30 and one aged 80 or older.

What the authors observed across the whole study: As age increased, observed TCR beta diversity per million T cells dropped in a roughly linear way, and a significant reduction was already evident by age about 40. Compared with the aged group, the long-lived group had more naive CD4+ T cells, fewer expanded clones and increased TCR diversity, a pattern suggesting age selection. Since profiling was done on bulk unsorted PBMCs, naive and antigen-experienced compartments could not be conclusively compared. There was a strong correlation between observed TCR beta diversity and the percentage of naive T cells measured by flow cytometry. Donor CMV infection status was unknown, potentially confounding age-related changes in expanded clonotypes. Estimates of total diversity based on one million sequenced T cells were considered lower bounds and underestimates.

Library preparation employed 5' RACE. Sequencer: Illumina HiSeq 2500. A second PCR of about 7 to 12 cycles was run with a J-beta primer mix and a sample-barcoded 5' primer. Each TCR beta cDNA molecule received a unique molecular identifier from a template-switch 5' adaptor carrying 12 random nucleotides. Each sample yielded at least 3 million CDR3-containing paired-end reads. All of the RNA was converted into first-strand cDNA using the Mint cDNA synthesis kit, with a TRBC-specific oligonucleotide serving as the primer. Following uracil-DNA glycosylase treatment, a first 18-cycle PCR with universal primers M1SS and BC2_uni_R was performed on all cDNA. The study's own analysis went as follows. Each sample was normalized by randomly selecting 1 million high-quality reads, each carrying a distinct molecular identifier. Instead of being binned into consensus sequences, reads that shared molecular identifiers were thrown out. MiTCR, set to a Q25 quality threshold and the strictest error-elimination algorithm, was used for CDR3 identification, clonotype clustering and error correction. A nonparametric unseen species model with Euler transformation was used to estimate lower-bound total TCR beta diversity. Through fastp at Q25 and MiXCR, TCRdb rebuilt clones from the public reads, retaining in-frame beta chains. Under each unique CDR3 protein, matching rows form one entry showing the most common genes and DNA. The V and J calls and clone size come from TCRdb's table, not from the authors' own analysis. The sample table lists around 1,500,000 distinct CDR3 sequences, approximately 28% of them with a count of one. Together, the top ten hold about 7.7% of the sample.

Per the germline V gene, SGHRS is the CDR1 and YFSETQ is the CDR2. V lost 3 bases and J lost 5 bases; the stretch between them is 21 bases long. Counted from cysteine to phenylalanine, this CDR3 has 16 amino acids. CDR3 DNA only is kept here, 48 bases in frame from base 1. Systemically healthy Caucasian individuals from Russia, 35 to 50 in total and aged roughly 6 to 95 years, were included as donors. Each donor gave ten milliliters of peripheral blood, collected into EDTA-treated Vacutainer tubes. Ficoll-Paque density-gradient centrifugation was used to isolate PBMCs, with at least 7 million per sample. Total RNA was extracted from PBMCs with Trizol reagent, with at least 5.5 micrograms obtained per sample. For every donor, flow cytometry on a PBMC aliquot measured the percentage of naive CD45RAhigh/CD27high T cells.

The sequence is built from TRBV5-1 and TRBJ2-7; 7 matching bases give a weak D call of TRBD2. The source material was blood. This TCR was recovered from a woman aged 25-40 years in good health. The bases read TGCGCCAGCAGCTCGTCCCGGGGGGCTTTCAACCACGAGCAGTACTTC. Protein translation: CASSSSRGAFNHEQYF. Full variable domain (CDR3 extended with the reference TRBV5-1 and TRBJ2-7 proteins): KAGVTQTPRYLIKTRGQQVTLSCSPISGHRSVSWYQQTPGQGLQFLFEYFSETQRNKGNFPGRFSGRQFSNSRSEMNVSTLELGDSALYLCASSSSRGAFNHEQYFGPGTRLTVT.